This entry is about one T cell receptor beta chain. It has no known antigen specificity. No base-level quality is on record; no much larger clone is a single base apart. Whole blood was collected in K2EDTA tubes by collaborating institutions according to the institutions' own protocols. For TCRbeta analysis, collaborators shipped samples as frozen whole blood, isolated PBMCs, or DNA extracted from either of those sample types. The sample comes from a study of blood T cell repertoires in COVID-19 (dated by TCRdb to 2019 to 2021). With respect to the entire study: Samples from collaborators originated in the United States, Italy and Spain and spanned both the acute and convalescent phases of COVID-19. Deeply sampled blood TCRbeta repertoires from subjects exposed to, actively infected with, or recovered from COVID-19 were included in the dataset. The material from the prospective study consisted of cDNA or gDNA derived from T cells, B-cell-depleted T cells, or PBMCs. HLA class I and class II types, where available, came from metadata supplied by the sample provider rather than from assay-based typing. The sample metadata nearly always contained a de-identified subject ID, COVID-19 status, age in years and sex. The repertoires were released in a freely available public database meant as a resource for research on the immune response to SARS-CoV-2. The samples were drawn from the first 160 participants of the ongoing ImmuneRACE study and from 950 to 1,500 subjects provided by 6 global collaborators. The full study reports these points: How much clinical and demographic metadata was included differed by source and by participant, and the metadata was provided uncurated.

TCRbeta CDR3 regions were amplified from genomic DNA using the immunoSEQ Assay, a bias-controlled multiplex PCR. The paper's data handling went like this. The number of nucleated cells in each sample was estimated by amplification of reference gene primers within the assay. Sequence reads were collapsed and filtered to measure the absolute abundance of every unique TCRbeta CDR3 rearrangement. For each sample, productive Simpson clonality was calculated by taking the square root of Simpson's diversity index across productive rearrangements. In TCRdb, the immuneACCESS table is reduced to in-frame sequences with V and J assigned. These tables do not hold every clone; where another copy was compared, an unresolved V gene accounts for under half, and the others remain unexplained. The V and J calls and clone size come from that table; D and trimming were worked out from the DNA. The sample table contains 270,000 or so clones; only one count was recorded for approximately 90% of them. The top ten hold about 4.6% of the sample.

V is clipped by 3 bases and J by 10 bases, and the sequence between their germline boundaries is 10 bases long. CDR1 and CDR2 (SNHLY, FYNNEI) derive from the germline V gene. From the cysteine up to the phenylalanine, the CDR3 has a length of 13 residues. Of all the DNA, just the CDR3 is kept, 39 bases in frame from base 1. Sequences were obtained from peripheral blood. The TCR originated in a man between 40 and 49 years old with acute or convalescent COVID-19. The chain is encoded by TRBV2 joined to TRBJ1-6, with a weak D call of TRBD1 (5 bases match). The CDR3 sequence is CASSDGRVSPLHF. DNA sequence: TGTGCCAGCAGTGACGGCAGGGTCTCACCCCTCCACTTT.